This T cell receptor (beta chain) was sequenced for a study of Ad26.COV2.S vaccination and SARS-CoV-2 variants. V gave up 0 bases and J gave up 1 base, with 9 bases separating them. Germline lookup yields CDR1 SGHDN and CDR2 FVKESK. The CDR3 contains 16 residues. Sequencing used immunoSEQ multiplex PCR; TCRdb keeps in-frame clones, though not all of them. The sample has about 460,000 clones, 80% to 90% seen once. Treatment of the sample: around 19 received Ad26.COV2.S at low or high dose, single or two shots; roughly five received placebo; per-sample allocation not given. Collection of samples fell on day 63 after the first vaccine or placebo injection.

This sequence was found in a person aged 18-60 years who received the Ad26.COV2.S COVID-19 vaccine or a placebo. This specimen was peripheral blood, taken in a trial of Ad26.COV2.S vaccine versus placebo. The V gene is TRBV14, the J gene TRBJ2-2; no clear D gene. The CDR3 loop is CASSQEAGLNTGELFF. CDR3 DNA sequence: TGTGCCAGCAGCCAAGAGGCAGGCCTGAACACCGGGGAGCTGTTTTTT.